This TCR beta chain derives from a study of regulatory T cells in long-lasting Graves disease. Ten or more counts support this clonotype. For TCR beta, libraries came from iRepertoire HTBI primers and Arm-PCR of CDR3 regions. Each CDR3 protein gets one entry after TCRdb re-called the multiplex PCR reads with MiXCR. The sample has under 250,000 distinct CDR3 sequences, approximately 19% seen once; the top ten hold 10% to 15%. Time point meaning: newly diagnosed GD, antithyroid drugs for less than 3 months. RNA from PBMCs was the source of the TCR library. Per the germline V gene, CDR1 is SNHLY and CDR2 is FYNNEI. The V end lost 2 bases, the J end lost 0 bases, and 10 bases lay between the germline ends. The CDR3 is 15 amino acids. In addition, the sample was reused for a study of T cells in Graves' hyperthyroidism and ophthalmopathy.

This TCR derives from a woman aged 25-40 years with Graves disease. The sequenced sample was peripheral blood mononuclear cells (PBMCs), obtained at new diagnosis, from a patient treated with antithyroid drugs. The V gene is TRBV2, the J gene TRBJ2-5; a possible D gene is TRBD2 (6 bases). The CDR3: CASSEFAGYQETQYF. The CDR3 DNA is TGTGCCAGCAGTGAATTCGCGGGGTACCAAGAGACCCAGTACTTC. Based on the CDR3 plus reference TRBV2 and TRBJ2-5, the full variable domain is EPEVTQTPSHQVTQMGQEVILRCVPISNHLYFYWYRQILGQKVEFLVSFYNNEISEKSEIFDDQFSVERPDGSNFTLKIRSTKLEDSAMYFCASSEFAGYQETQYFGPGTRLLVL.